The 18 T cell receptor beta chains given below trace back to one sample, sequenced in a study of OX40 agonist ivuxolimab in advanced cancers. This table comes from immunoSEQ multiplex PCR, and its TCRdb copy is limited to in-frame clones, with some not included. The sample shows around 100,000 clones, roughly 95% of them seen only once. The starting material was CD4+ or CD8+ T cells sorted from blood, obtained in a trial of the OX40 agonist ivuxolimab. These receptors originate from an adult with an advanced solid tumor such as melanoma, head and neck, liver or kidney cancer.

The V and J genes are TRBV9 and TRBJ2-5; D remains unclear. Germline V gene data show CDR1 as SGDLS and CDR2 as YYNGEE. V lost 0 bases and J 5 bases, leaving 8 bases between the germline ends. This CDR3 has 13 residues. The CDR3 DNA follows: TGTGCCAGCAGCGTAGACACACACGAGACCCAGTACTTC. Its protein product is CASSVDTHETQYF.

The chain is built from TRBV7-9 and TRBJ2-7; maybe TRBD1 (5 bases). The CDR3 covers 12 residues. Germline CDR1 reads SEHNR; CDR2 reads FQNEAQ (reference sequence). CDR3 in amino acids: CAAMGQTYEQYF. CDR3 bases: TGTGCGGCGATGGGGCAGACCTACGAGCAGTACTTC.

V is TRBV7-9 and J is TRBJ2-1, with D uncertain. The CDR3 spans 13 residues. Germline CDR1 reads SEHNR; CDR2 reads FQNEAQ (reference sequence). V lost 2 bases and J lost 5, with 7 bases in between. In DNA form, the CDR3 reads TGTGCCAGCAGCTTATCCGAGAACAATGAGCAGTTCTTC. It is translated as CASSLSENNEQFF.

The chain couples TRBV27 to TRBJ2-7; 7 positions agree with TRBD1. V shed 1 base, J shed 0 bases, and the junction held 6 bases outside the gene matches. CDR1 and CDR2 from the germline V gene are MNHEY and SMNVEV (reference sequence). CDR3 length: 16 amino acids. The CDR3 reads CASSLLTGPSSYEQYF. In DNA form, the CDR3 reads TGTGCCAGCAGTTTATTGACAGGGCCGAGCTCCTACGAGCAGTACTTC.

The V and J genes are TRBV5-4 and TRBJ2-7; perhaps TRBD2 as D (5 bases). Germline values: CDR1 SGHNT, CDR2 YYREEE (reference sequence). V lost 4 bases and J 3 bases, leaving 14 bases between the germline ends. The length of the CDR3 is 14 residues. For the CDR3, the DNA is TGTGCCAGCAGCGTCCGGGGTTCGGACTACGAGCAGTACTTC. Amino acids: CASSVRGSDYEQYF.

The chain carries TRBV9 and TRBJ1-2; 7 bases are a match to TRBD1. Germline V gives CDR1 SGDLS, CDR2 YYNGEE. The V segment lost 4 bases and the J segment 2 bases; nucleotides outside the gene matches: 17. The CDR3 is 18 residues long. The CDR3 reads CASSLRDSKHIENYGYTF. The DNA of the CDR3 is TGTGCCAGCAGCCTGCGGGACAGCAAACACATAGAGAACTATGGCTACACCTTC. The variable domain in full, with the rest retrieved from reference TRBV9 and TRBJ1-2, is DSGVTQTPKHLITATGQRVTLRCSPRSGDLSVYWYQQSLDQGLQFLIQYYNGEERAKGNILERFSAQQFPDLHSELNLSSLELGDSALYFCASSLRDSKHIENYGYTFGSGTRLTVV.

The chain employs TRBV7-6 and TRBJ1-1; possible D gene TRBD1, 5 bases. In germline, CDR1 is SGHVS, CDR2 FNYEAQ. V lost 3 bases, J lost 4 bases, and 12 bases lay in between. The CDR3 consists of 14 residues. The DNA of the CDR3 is TGTGCCAGCAGCTTGGGGCAGGAAGGCACTGAAGCTTTCTTT. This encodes CASSLGQEGTEAFF.

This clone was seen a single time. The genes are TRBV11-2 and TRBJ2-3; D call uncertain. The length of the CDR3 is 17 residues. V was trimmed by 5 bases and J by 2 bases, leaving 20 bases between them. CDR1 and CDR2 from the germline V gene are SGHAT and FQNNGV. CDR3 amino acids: CASSQETSNSPTDTQYF. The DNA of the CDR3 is TGTGCCAGCAGCCAGGAGACTTCTAATTCCCCCACAGATACGCAGTATTTT.

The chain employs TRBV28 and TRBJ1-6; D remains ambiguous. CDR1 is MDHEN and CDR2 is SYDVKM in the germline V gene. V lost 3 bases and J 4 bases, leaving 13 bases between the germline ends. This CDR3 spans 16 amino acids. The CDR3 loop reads CASSFFDGTYNSPLHF. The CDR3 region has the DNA TGTGCCAGCAGTTTTTTCGACGGAACATATAATTCACCCCTCCACTTT.

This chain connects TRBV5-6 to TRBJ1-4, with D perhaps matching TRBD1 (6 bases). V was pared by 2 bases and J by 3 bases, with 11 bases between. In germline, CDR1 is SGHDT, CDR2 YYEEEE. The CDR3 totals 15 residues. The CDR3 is CASSFWGAANEKLFF. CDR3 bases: TGTGCCAGCAGCTTTTGGGGGGCGGCTAATGAAAAACTGTTTTTT.

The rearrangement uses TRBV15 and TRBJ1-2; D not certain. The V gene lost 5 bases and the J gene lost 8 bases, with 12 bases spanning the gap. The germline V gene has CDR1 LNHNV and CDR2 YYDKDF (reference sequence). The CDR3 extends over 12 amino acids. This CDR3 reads CATSLQGVGYTF. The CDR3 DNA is TGTGCCACCAGCCTTCAAGGAGTCGGCTACACCTTC.

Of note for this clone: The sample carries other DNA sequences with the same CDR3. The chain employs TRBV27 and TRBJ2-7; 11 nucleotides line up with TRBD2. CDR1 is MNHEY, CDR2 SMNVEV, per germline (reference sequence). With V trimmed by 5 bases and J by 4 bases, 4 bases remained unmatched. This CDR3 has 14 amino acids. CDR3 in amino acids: CASSLTSGSYEQYF. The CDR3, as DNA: TGTGCCAGCAGTCTAACTAGCGGGAGTTACGAGCAGTACTTC.

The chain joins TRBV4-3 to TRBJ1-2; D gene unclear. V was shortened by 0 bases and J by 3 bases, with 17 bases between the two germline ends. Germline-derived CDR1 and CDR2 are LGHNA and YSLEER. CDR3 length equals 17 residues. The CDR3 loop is CASSQDGRIPGDYGYTF. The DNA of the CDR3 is TGCGCCAGCAGCCAAGACGGACGGATCCCCGGGGACTATGGCTACACCTTC.

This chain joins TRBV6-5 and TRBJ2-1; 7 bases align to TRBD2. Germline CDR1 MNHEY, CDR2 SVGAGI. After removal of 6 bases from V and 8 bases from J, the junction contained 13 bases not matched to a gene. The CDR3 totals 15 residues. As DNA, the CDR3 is TGTGCCAGCAGACCGTGGGGAGGGGCCAGCGATGAGCAGTTCTTC. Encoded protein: CASRPWGGASDEQFF.

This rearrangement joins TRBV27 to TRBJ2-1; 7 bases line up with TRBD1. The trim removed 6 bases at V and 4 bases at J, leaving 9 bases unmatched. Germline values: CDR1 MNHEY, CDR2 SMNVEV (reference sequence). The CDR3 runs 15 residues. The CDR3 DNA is TGTGCCAGCAGCCTCACCGGGACAGAATACAATGAGCAGTTCTTC. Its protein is CASSLTGTEYNEQFF.

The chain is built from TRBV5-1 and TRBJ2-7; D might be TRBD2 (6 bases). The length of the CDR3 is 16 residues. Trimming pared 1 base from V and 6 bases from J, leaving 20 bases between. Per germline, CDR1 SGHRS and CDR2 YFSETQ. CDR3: CASSLNRGTASPEQYF. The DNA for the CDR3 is TGCGCCAGCAGCTTGAACCGCGGGACGGCCAGCCCCGAGCAGTACTTC.

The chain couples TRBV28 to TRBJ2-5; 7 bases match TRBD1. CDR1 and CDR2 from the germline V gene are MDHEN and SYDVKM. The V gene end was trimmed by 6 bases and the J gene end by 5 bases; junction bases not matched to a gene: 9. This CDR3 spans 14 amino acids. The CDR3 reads CASSIRTGIETQYF. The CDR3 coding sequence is TGTGCCAGCAGCATCAGGACAGGAATTGAGACCCAGTACTTC. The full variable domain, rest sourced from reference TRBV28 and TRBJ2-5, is DVKVTQSSRYLVKRTGEKVFLECVQDMDHENMFWYRQDPGLGLRLIYFSYDVKMKEKGDIPEGYSVSREKKERFSLILESASTNQTSMYLCASSIRTGIETQYFGPGTRLLVL.

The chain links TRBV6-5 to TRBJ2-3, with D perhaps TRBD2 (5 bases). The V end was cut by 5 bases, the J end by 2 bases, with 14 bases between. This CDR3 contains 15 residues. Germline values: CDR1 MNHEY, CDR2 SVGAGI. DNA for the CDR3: TGTGCCAGCAGTGCGGCGCCGGGGATCACAGATACGCAGTATTTT. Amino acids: CASSAAPGITDTQYF.